This T cell receptor (beta chain) came from a study of T-cell memory formation after mild COVID-19. Study-level information: Largely donor-specific sequence clusters came from a couple of donors.

TCRdb called the 5' RACE reads again in MiXCR, with one record for every CDR3 protein. The sample yields about 410,000 distinct CDR3 sequences, about a sixth seen once. CDR1 is SEHNR, CDR2 FQNEAQ, per germline (reference sequence). Deletions cut 5 bases from V and 2 bases from J, with 17 bases between. There are 16 residues in the CDR3. As to this clonotype: The target antigen is unknown.

The study, taken as a whole, reports: Some responding clones appeared in pre-infection memory, suggesting cross-reactive memory joined. Day 15 to 85 contractors were CD4/CD8 balanced; later expanders leaned CD4+.

Material for sequencing was PBMCs or a T cell subset sorted from them (not recorded which). The chain recombines TRBV7-9 with TRBJ2-3; a possible D gene is TRBD1 (6 bases). This TCR came from a man aged 18 to 35 who had mild COVID-19 (a few samples of this study predate the infection). Cell type and time point are not known. The CDR3 DNA reads TGTGCCAGCAGCACCAATACGGGACACACCACAGATACGCAGTATTTT. It encodes CASSTNTGHTTDTQYF.